The 28 T cell receptor beta chains below all came from one sample that was sequenced in a study of beta chain features in type 1 diabetes. Antigen specificity for these receptors is unknown. The investigators reverse transcribed all of the isolated RNA, so they sequenced expressed TCRB transcripts. Clones were read by immunoSEQ multiplex PCR, and TCRdb kept only the in-frame ones, dropping some. The profile shows around 280,000 clones, about 15% of them singletons. Broader study findings: Type 1 diabetes patients had TCRB CDR3s that were shorter (moderately but significantly so) in all four CD4+ subsets.

Sequenced input: naive CD4+ T cells from blood. The receptors here all came from a man between 18 and 29 years old with type 1 diabetes.

V gene TRBV28 combines with J gene TRBJ2-4, with 7 positions matching TRBD1. The junction had 10 bases not matched to a gene; V was cut back by 10 bases and J by 1 base. Germline CDR1 MDHEN, CDR2 SYDVKM. The CDR3 runs to 15 residues. CDR3 DNA: TGTGCCACACAACGGGACAGACACGCCAAAAACATTCAGTACTTC. It codes for CATQRDRHAKNIQYF.

This clone occurred a few times. J is TRBJ2-5 and V is TRBV10-2; tentative D call: TRBD2 (5 bases). This CDR3 comprises 15 residues. Germline V lookup: CDR1 WSHSY, CDR2 SAAADI. Trimming stripped 7 bases from V and 1 base from J, with 16 bases between. CDR3 sequence: CASTQLEAGQETQYF. DNA of the CDR3: TGCGCCAGCACTCAGCTCGAGGCGGGCCAAGAGACCCAGTACTTC.

V and J are TRBV18 and TRBJ2-5; TRBD1 might be the D (5 bases). Per the germline V gene, CDR1 is KGHSH and CDR2 is LQKENI. Trimming shortened V by 2 bases and J by 5 bases, and 9 bases separated the two germline ends. This CDR3 spans 13 amino acids. The CDR3: CASSPGARETQYF. CDR3 nucleotide sequence: TGTGCCAGCTCACCAGGGGCGAGGGAGACCCAGTACTTC.

The chain uses TRBV9 and TRBJ1-1, with 8 bases lining up with TRBD1. The CDR3 is 15 residues long. Looked up from germline, CDR1 is SGDLS and CDR2 is YYNGEE. Germline trimming cut 1 base from V and 1 base from J; bases unmatched to any gene: 3. The CDR3 protein is CASSVSGTGNTEAFF. Written as DNA, the CDR3 is TGTGCCAGCAGCGTATCCGGGACAGGGAACACTGAAGCTTTCTTT.

This clone was recorded a few times. The chain is built from TRBV30 and TRBJ2-7, with 14 nucleotides matching TRBD2. CDR1 and CDR2 (germline): GTSNPN, SVGIG (reference sequence). J lost 2 bases, V lost 4 bases, and 7 bases had no gene match. This CDR3 has 16 residues. The CDR3 region is CAWTKGGLAGAYEQYF. CDR3 bases: TGTGCCTGGACCAAAGGGGGACTAGCGGGGGCCTACGAGCAGTACTTC.

J is TRBJ2-1 and V is TRBV5-1, with 12 bases aligning to TRBD2. The CDR3 has 15 residues. V trimming: 4 bases; J trimming: 4 bases; junction bases outside the gene matches: 3. The germline gives CDR1 SGHRS, CDR2 YFSETQ. The CDR3 nucleotides are TGCGCCAGCAGCACGGGGACTAGCGGGTACAATGAGCAGTTCTTC. Its translation is CASSTGTSGYNEQFF.

V is TRBV12-5 and J is TRBJ2-1; 8 nucleotides match TRBD1. The CDR3 length is 16 residues. J was trimmed by 4 bases and V by 1 base; bases with no gene match: 6. Germline V gene lookup returns CDR1 LGHNT and CDR2 FRNRAP. CDR3 in amino acids: CASGLASGQAYNEQFF. CDR3 DNA sequence: TGTGCTAGTGGTTTGGCCTCGGGACAGGCTTACAATGAGCAGTTCTTC.

This clone showed up just a few times. J is TRBJ2-7 and V is TRBV5-6; TRBD1 matches at 9 bases. Germline V CDR1 and CDR2: SGHDT, YYEEEE. This CDR3 is 16 amino acids long. Germline trimming cut 0 bases from V and 5 bases from J; bases unmatched to any gene: 9. This CDR3 reads CASSLAGYRGQNEQYF. The CDR3 DNA sequence: TGTGCCAGCAGCTTGGCCGGCTACAGGGGGCAAAACGAGCAGTACTTC. Full variable domain (rest looked up from reference TRBV5-6 and TRBJ2-7): DAGVTQSPTHLIKTRGQQVTLRCSPKSGHDTVSWYQQALGQGPQFIFQYYEEEERQRGNFPDRFSGHQFPNYSSELNVNALLLGDSALYLCASSLAGYRGQNEQYFGPGTRLTVT.

The chain recombines TRBV19 with TRBJ2-1, with TRBD2 matching over 11 bases. V gave up 5 bases and J gave up 2 bases; unmatched junction bases: 5. The V gene's germline CDR1 is LNHDA and CDR2 SQIVND (reference sequence). This CDR3 region has 16 residues. The chain's CDR3 is CASSPLTSGTYNEQFF. In DNA form, the CDR3 reads TGTGCCAGTAGTCCCCTGACTAGCGGGACCTACAATGAGCAGTTCTTC.

The chain couples TRBV4-3 to TRBJ2-2, with TRBD1 matching over 10 bases. The CDR3 has 15 amino acids. The V and J ends lost 3 bases and 4 bases, in that order; junction bases with no gene match: 2. In germline, CDR1 is LGHNA, CDR2 YSLEER. The CDR3 DNA sequence: TGCGCCAGCAGCCAGGGGACAGGGGCCACCGGGGAGCTGTTTTTT. Protein sequence: CASSQGTGATGELFF.

Only a few counts were recorded for this clone. The chain employs TRBV9 and TRBJ2-7, with TRBD1 matching 7 bases. The CDR3 length is 15 residues. Germline loops: CDR1 SGDLS, CDR2 YYNGEE. The junction had 10 bases not matched to a gene; V was cut back by 4 bases and J by 3 bases. In DNA, the CDR3 is TGTGCCAGCAGCCCCATTCCCGGGACAGACTACGAGCAGTACTTC. Its translation is CASSPIPGTDYEQYF.

In this sample, this clone turned up a few times. The chain employs TRBV7-9 and TRBJ1-1; D is unclear. V lost 1 base and J 5 bases, leaving 11 bases between the germline ends. The CDR3 has 14 residues. Germline CDR1 SEHNR, CDR2 FQNEAQ (reference sequence). CDR3 residues: CASSLVSALTEAFF. CDR3 DNA sequence: TGTGCCAGCAGCTTAGTGTCAGCGCTGACTGAAGCTTTCTTT.

The rearrangement joins TRBV5-8 to TRBJ2-3; possible D gene TRBD2, 6 bases. The CDR3 extends over 14 amino acids. Germline V gives CDR1 SGHTS, CDR2 YDEGEE. Trimming took off 3 bases at V and 6 bases at J, with 14 bases between the two ends. The CDR3 here is CASSWGVSLDTQYF. DNA for the CDR3: TGTGCCAGCAGCTGGGGGGTGTCCCTCGATACGCAGTATTTT.

This clone was seen a few times. The chain employs TRBV5-1 and TRBJ1-1, with D unclear. V was trimmed by 0 bases and J by 3 bases, leaving 3 bases between them. From germline, CDR1 is SGHRS and CDR2 YFSETQ. This CDR3 comprises 12 residues. DNA for the CDR3: TGCGCCAGCAGCTTGGGCGACACTGAAGCTTTCTTT. It specifies CASSLGDTEAFF.

Only a few counts were recorded for this clone. The J gene is TRBJ2-7, the V gene TRBV5-1, with 8 bases fitting TRBD1. Germline V gene lookup returns CDR1 SGHRS and CDR2 YFSETQ. CDR3 length: 15 amino acids. V trimming: 3 bases; J trimming: 4 bases; junction bases outside the gene matches: 9. CDR3 region: CASSSASGTGYEQYF. The CDR3 bases are TGCGCCAGCAGCTCGGCCTCCGGGACAGGATACGAGCAGTACTTC.

The chain couples TRBV5-4 to TRBJ2-1; D unclear. Germline V gives CDR1 SGHNT, CDR2 YYREEE (reference sequence). V lost 0 bases and J 0 bases, leaving 7 bases between the germline ends. CDR3 length: 15 residues. CDR3 bases: TGTGCCAGCAGCTTGGATCAGCGCTCCTACAATGAGCAGTTCTTC. Its protein is CASSLDQRSYNEQFF.

This clone showed up just a few times. The chain combines TRBV9 with TRBJ2-7; no clear D gene. V lost 3 bases and J 6 bases, leaving 16 bases between the germline ends. CDR1 is SGDLS, CDR2 YYNGEE, per germline. The length of the CDR3 is 14 residues. In nucleotides, the CDR3 is TGTGCCAGCAGCGGCCCCCTTGAGTGGAGCGAGCAGTACTTC. It is translated as CASSGPLEWSEQYF.

There are a few counts of this clone. The genes are TRBV7-9 and TRBJ2-7; a possible D gene is TRBD2 (5 bases). Trimming left V 3 bases short and J 3 bases short, with 6 bases between. Germline values: CDR1 SEHNR, CDR2 FQNEAQ (reference sequence). This CDR3 has 12 amino acids. This CDR3 is CASSFEGYEQYF. The CDR3 DNA sequence: TGTGCCAGCAGCTTTGAGGGCTACGAGCAGTACTTC.

The V and J genes are TRBV27 and TRBJ2-1; 12 bases align to TRBD2. The CDR3 loop spans 17 amino acids. Germline V gene sequence: CDR1 MNHEY, CDR2 SMNVEV (reference sequence). Losses at the gene ends were 5 bases for V and 7 bases for J; bases not matched to a gene: 12. For the CDR3, the DNA is TGTGCCAGCAGTAGATGGATGACTAGCGGGAGTAAGAATGAGCAGTTCTTC. Protein product: CASSRWMTSGSKNEQFF.

The rearrangement joins TRBV30 to TRBJ1-4; D not certain. CDR1 is GTSNPN, CDR2 SVGIG, per germline (reference sequence). The CDR3 contains 12 residues. Trimming removed 5 bases from V and 5 bases from J, with 9 bases in between. DNA for the CDR3: TGTGCCTGGGAAGCCAACAATGAAAAACTGTTTTTT. Translated, it gives CAWEANNEKLFF.

This rearrangement joins TRBV15 to TRBJ2-7; D gene uncertain. CDR3 length equals 11 residues. The germline CDR1 and CDR2 sequences are LNHNV and YYDKDF (reference sequence). V lost 3 bases, J lost 6 bases, and 6 bases lay in between. The CDR3 region has the DNA TGTGCCACCAGCAGTCACATCGAGCAGTACTTC. Protein sequence: CATSSHIEQYF.

The CDR3 reads CASKKDETSGRARRETQYF. The CDR3 region has the DNA TGCGCCAGCAAAAAAGACGAGACTAGCGGGAGGGCCCGACGAGAGACCCAGTACTTC. The chain employs TRBV4-1 and TRBJ2-5, with 14 bases that match TRBD2. There are 19 residues in the CDR3. CDR1 and CDR2 (germline): MGHRA, YSYEKL. The V gene end was trimmed by 7 bases and the J gene end by 4 bases; junction bases not matched to a gene: 17.

V and J are TRBV5-4 and TRBJ2-5, with 7 nucleotides matching TRBD1. CDR3 length: 14 residues. CDR1 is SGHNT and CDR2 is YYREEE in the germline V gene (reference sequence). Losses at the gene ends were 0 bases for V and 2 bases for J; bases not matched to a gene: 1. The DNA of the CDR3 is TGTGCCAGCAGCTTGGCACAGGGGCAAGAGACCCAGTACTTC. Its protein product is CASSLAQGQETQYF.

The genes are TRBV4-3 and TRBJ2-3; the match to TRBD2 covers 7 bases. V was clipped by 4 bases and J by 5 bases; unmatched bases: 15. The CDR3 consists of 17 residues. Germline V gene data show CDR1 as LGHNA and CDR2 as YSLEER. CDR3 nucleotide sequence: TGCGCCAGCAGCCCTTCCACGGAGCTGGCGGGGGAAGATACGCAGTATTTT. Encoded protein: CASSPSTELAGEDTQYF.

This clone was found a few times. The chain has TRBV4-1 and TRBJ2-5; D is undetermined. Germline V gene sequence: CDR1 MGHRA, CDR2 YSYEKL. This CDR3 region has 16 residues. Trimming removed 1 base from V and 4 bases from J, with 16 bases in between. The CDR3 nucleotides read TGCGCCAGCAGCCAAGTTCTAACGACGACGGGAGAGACCCAGTACTTC. Its protein product is CASSQVLTTTGETQYF.

The genes are TRBV4-3 and TRBJ1-2; D call uncertain. The CDR3 covers 17 residues. Trimming removed 0 bases from V and 1 base from J, with 15 bases in between. Germline values: CDR1 LGHNA, CDR2 YSLEER. In nucleotides, the CDR3 is TGCGCCAGCAGCCAAGATCTTGGGTCGGGAGTTAACTATGGCTACACCTTC. Amino acid sequence: CASSQDLGSGVNYGYTF.

The CDR3 sequence: CASGLEQRQYF. The CDR3 nucleotides are TGTGCTAGTGGTTTGGAGCAGCGGCAGTACTTC. The V call is TRBV12-5, the J call TRBJ2-5, with D possibly being TRBD2 (5 bases). This CDR3 is built from 11 residues. Trimming cost V 1 base and J 11 bases, with 8 bases left between them. From germline, CDR1 is LGHNT and CDR2 FRNRAP.

This clone was found a few times. Other DNA sequences within the sample encode an identical CDR3. The V call is TRBV28, the J call TRBJ2-1, with 11 bases matching TRBD1. The CDR3 covers 14 residues. Germline CDR1 MDHEN, CDR2 SYDVKM. Trimming took 6 bases from V and 8 from J; bases not matched to a gene: 6. DNA of the CDR3: TGTGCCAGCAGCCTCGGACAGGGGGCACATGAGCAGTTCTTC. Protein product: CASSLGQGAHEQFF.